This T cell receptor beta chain comes out of a study of a mutant IDH1 vaccine in newly diagnosed glioma. Study details: Most patients had radiochemotherapy with temozolomide before enrollment; others had one alone.

Unmatched junction bases numbered 15, after V lost 2 bases and J lost 5 bases. Per the germline V gene, CDR1 is SNHLY and CDR2 is FYNNEI. This CDR3 region has 18 residues. General study points: Pseudoprogression showed no apparent link to changes in top peripheral T cell clonotypes.

Only in-frame clones appear in the TCRdb table, and some are missing; sequencing was by immunoSEQ multiplex PCR. The data show tens of thousands of clones, with 85% to 90% seen just once and 0.75% to 0.95% held by the top ten. The time point: week 23, last vaccination. The investigators gave 300 ug of mutant IDH1 20-mer peptide in each vaccine dose, together with topical imiquimod. Concerning this clone itself: Its antigen remains unidentified.

The specimen comprised PBMCs, sampled from a glioma patient whose treatment included an IDH1 peptide vaccine. This sequence was found in a woman aged 45-65 years with glioma. V and J are TRBV2 and TRBJ2-4; 7 bases line up with TRBD2. The CDR3 sequence is CASSEFSTGGRGENIQYF. In nucleotides, the CDR3 is TGTGCCAGCAGTGAATTCTCTACCGGGGGGAGAGGGGAAAACATTCAGTACTTC.